The present TCR beta chain was sequenced within a study of T-cell memory formation after mild COVID-19. Germline V gives CDR1 MNHEY, CDR2 SVGAGI. The CDR3 is 15 amino acids. Trimming cost V 2 bases and J 2 bases, with 11 bases left between them. Study findings and constraints: Contracting clones from day 15 to 85 had balanced CD4/CD8; later expanders favoured CD4+. CD4+ contracting clones were mainly CM and EM; CD8+ ones, EMRA.

TCRdb analysed the 5' RACE reads with MiXCR anew, one entry per CDR3 protein. The table shows hundreds of thousands of distinct CDR3 sequences, with approximately 24% occurring only once. Comment on this clonotype: Its cognate antigen is unknown.

Specimen: PBMCs or a T cell subset sorted from them (not recorded which). The clonotype comes from an adult woman who had mild COVID-19 (a few samples of this study predate the infection). Cell type and time point are not known. The rearrangement uses TRBV6-5 and TRBJ2-3; D is possibly TRBD1 (5 bases). The CDR3 coding sequence is TGTGCCAGCAGTTACAACAGGCTAAACACAGATACGCAGTATTTT. Residues: CASSYNRLNTDTQYF.